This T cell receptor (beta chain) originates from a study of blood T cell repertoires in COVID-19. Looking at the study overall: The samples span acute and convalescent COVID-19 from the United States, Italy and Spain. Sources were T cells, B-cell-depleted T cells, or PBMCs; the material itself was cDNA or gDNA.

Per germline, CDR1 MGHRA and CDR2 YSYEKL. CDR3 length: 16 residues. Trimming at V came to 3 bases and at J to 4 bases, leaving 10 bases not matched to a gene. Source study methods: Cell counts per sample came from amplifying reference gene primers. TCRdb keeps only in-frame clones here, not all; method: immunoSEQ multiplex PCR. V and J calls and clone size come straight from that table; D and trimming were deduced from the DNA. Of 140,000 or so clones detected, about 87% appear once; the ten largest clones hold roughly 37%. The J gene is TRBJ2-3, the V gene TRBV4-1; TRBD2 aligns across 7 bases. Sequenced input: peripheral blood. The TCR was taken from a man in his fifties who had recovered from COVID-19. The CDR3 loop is CASSQVGAGVADTQYF. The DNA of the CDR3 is TGCGCCAGCAGCCAGGTCGGGGCGGGGGTCGCAGATACGCAGTATTTT.